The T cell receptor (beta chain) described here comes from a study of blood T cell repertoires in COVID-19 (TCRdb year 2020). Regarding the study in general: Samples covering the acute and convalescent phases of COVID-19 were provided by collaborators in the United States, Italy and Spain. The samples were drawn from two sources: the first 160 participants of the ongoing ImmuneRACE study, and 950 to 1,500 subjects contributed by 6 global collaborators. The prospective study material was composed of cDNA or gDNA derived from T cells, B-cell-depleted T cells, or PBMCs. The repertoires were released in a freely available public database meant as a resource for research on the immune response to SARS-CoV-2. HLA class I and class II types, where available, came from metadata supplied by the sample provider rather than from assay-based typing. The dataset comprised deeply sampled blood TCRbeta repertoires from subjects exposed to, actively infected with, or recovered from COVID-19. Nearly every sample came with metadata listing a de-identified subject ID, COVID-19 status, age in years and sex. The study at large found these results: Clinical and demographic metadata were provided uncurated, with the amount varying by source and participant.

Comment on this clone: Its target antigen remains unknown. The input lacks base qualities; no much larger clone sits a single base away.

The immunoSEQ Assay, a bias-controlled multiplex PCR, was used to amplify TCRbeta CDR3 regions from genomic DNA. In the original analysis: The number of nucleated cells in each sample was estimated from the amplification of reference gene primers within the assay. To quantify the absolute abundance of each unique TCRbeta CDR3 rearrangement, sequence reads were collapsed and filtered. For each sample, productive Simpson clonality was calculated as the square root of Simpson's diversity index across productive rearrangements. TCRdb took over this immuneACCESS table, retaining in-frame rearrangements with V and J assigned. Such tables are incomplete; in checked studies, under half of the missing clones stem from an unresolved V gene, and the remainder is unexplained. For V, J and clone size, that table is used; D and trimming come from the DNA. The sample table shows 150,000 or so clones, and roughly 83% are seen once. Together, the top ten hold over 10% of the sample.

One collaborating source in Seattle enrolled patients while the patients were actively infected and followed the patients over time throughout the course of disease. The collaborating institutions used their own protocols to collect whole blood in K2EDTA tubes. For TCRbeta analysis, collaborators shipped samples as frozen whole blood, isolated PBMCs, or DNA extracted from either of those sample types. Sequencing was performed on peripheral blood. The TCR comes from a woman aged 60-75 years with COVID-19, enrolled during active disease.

The CDR3 amino acid sequence is: CASSLDRAPQPQHF. DNA sequence: TGTGCCAGCTCACTCGACAGGGCCCCTCAGCCCCAGCATTTT. The sequence links TRBV18 to TRBJ1-5, with 7 bases in between that match TRBD1. Its CDR3 holds 14 amino acids, cysteine through phenylalanine. Of all the DNA, just the CDR3 is kept, 42 bases in frame from base 1. CDR1 and CDR2 are drawn from the germline V gene: KGHSH, LQKENI. V is trimmed back by 4 bases and J by 6 bases, and the junction contains 6 bases that no gene match accounts for.